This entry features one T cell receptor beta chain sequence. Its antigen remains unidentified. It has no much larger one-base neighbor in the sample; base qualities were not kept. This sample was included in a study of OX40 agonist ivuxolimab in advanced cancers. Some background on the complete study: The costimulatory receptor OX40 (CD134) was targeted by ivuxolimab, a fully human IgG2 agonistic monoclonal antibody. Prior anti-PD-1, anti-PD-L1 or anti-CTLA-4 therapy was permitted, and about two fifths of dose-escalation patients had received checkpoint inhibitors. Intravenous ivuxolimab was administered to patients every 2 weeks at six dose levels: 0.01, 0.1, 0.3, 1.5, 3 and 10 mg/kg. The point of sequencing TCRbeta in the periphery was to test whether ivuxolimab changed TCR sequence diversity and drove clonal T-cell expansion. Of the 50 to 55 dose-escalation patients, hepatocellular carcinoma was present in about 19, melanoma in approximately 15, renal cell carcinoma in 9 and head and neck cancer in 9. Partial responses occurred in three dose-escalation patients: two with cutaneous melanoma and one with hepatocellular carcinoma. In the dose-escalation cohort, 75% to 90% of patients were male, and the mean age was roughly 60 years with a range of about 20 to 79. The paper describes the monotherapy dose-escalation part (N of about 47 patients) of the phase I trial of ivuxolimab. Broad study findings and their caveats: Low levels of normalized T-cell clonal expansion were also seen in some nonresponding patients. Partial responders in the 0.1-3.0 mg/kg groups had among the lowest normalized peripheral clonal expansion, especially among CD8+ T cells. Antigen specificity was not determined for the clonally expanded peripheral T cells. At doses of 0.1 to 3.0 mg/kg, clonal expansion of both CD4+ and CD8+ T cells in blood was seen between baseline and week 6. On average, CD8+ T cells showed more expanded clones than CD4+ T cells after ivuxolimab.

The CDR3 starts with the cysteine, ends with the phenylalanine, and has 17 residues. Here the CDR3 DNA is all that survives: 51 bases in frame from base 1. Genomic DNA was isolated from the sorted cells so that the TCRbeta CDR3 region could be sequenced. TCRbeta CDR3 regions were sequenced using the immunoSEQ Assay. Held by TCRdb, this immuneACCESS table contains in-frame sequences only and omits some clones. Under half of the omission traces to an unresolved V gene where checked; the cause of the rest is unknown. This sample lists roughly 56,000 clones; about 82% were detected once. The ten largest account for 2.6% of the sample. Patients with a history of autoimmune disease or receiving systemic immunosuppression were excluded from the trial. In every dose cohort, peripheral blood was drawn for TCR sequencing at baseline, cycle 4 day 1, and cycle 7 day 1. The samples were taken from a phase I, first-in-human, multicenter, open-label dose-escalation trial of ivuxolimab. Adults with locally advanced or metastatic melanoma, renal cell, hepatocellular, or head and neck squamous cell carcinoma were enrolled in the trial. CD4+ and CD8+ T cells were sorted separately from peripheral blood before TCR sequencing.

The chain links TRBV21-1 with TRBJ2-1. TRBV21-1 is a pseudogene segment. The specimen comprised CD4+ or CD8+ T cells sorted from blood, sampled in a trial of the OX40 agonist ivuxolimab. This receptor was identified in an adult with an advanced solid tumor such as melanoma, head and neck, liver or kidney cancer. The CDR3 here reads CASSKKGSPYSYNEQFF. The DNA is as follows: TGTGCCAGCAGCAAAAAAGGGTCCCCTTACAGCTACAATGAGCAGTTCTTC.